Below are 18 T cell receptor beta chains sequenced from a single sample in a study of beta chain features in type 1 diabetes. Overall study findings and caveats: Shortening of TCRB CDR3s, moderate but significant, appeared in all four CD4+ subsets of Type 1 diabetes patients.

Expressed TCRB transcripts were sequenced because the isolated RNA had all been reverse transcribed beforehand. Clones were read by immunoSEQ multiplex PCR, and TCRdb kept only the in-frame ones, dropping some. Here the sample spans 140,000 or so clones, 10% to 15% being singletons. Their antigens are not known. Sequences were obtained from central memory CD4+ T cells from blood. These receptor sequences come from a man between 18 and 29 years old with type 1 diabetes.

The CDR3 nucleotides read TGTGCCAGCTCGTACGGGACGGAAGGTACCTACGAGCAGTACTTC. Its protein is CASSYGTEGTYEQYF. The chain links TRBV18 to TRBJ2-7; D assignment may be TRBD1 or TRBD2 (5 bases each). From germline, CDR1 is KGHSH and CDR2 LQKENI. V was shortened by 6 bases and J by 2 bases, with 17 bases between the two germline ends. CDR3 length: 15 residues.

This clone was found a few times. The rearrangement joins TRBV13 to TRBJ1-2; no clear D gene. Trimming stripped 1 base from V and 2 bases from J, with 2 bases between. The CDR3 runs to 12 residues. Germline V gene lookup returns CDR1 PRHDT and CDR2 FYEKMQ (reference sequence). CDR3 in DNA: TGTGCCAGCAGCTTAGAGAACTATGGCTACACCTTC. Protein product: CASSLENYGYTF.

This clone has a count of ten or more. The DNA for the CDR3 is TGCGCCAGCAGCTTGGCCTCCGCAGGGGTCCAAAACATTCAGTACTTC. Amino acids: CASSLASAGVQNIQYF. V is TRBV5-1 and J is TRBJ2-4; maybe TRBD1 (6 bases). CDR1 SGHRS and CDR2 YFSETQ come from the germline V gene. This CDR3 region has 16 residues. The V and J ends lost 0 bases and 5 bases respectively, with 15 bases between them.

This clone has more than one count but fewer than ten. V is TRBV14 and J is TRBJ1-2; 9 positions match TRBD1. Unmatched junction bases numbered 3, after V lost 0 bases and J lost 13 bases. Per the germline V gene, CDR1 is SGHDN and CDR2 is FVKESK. The CDR3 is made up of 12 amino acids. The CDR3 spells CASSQDRQGVTF. The CDR3 DNA reads TGTGCCAGCAGCCAAGATCGACAGGGGGTCACCTTC.

The chain combines TRBV6-5 with TRBJ1-2, with D unresolved. Germline CDR1 and CDR2: MNHEY and SVGAGI. The CDR3 sequence is 13 residues long. V lost 4 bases, J lost 8 bases, and 14 bases lay in between. The CDR3 loop reads CASSSPWGSGYTF. CDR3 in DNA: TGTGCCAGCAGTTCCCCCTGGGGATCCGGCTACACCTTC.

The table lists this clone with a few counts. The chain couples TRBV7-9 to TRBJ2-7; no firm D call. Germline V gene data show CDR1 as SEHNR and CDR2 as FQNEAQ (reference sequence). The V end was cut by 3 bases, the J end by 2 bases, with 11 bases between. The CDR3 contains 14 residues. CDR3 DNA: TGTGCCAGCAGCTTTGACGGCGGCCCCTACGAGCAGTACTTC. Translation: CASSFDGGPYEQYF.

The chain joins TRBV4-2 to TRBJ2-7; 7 bases match TRBD1. The V gene's germline CDR1 is LGHNA and CDR2 YNFKEQ. The CDR3 has 16 residues. J was trimmed by 6 bases and V by 3 bases; bases with no gene match: 14. CDR3 sequence (DNA): TGTGCCAGCAGCCAGTCCACAGGGACAGAGCCCTCCGAGCAGTACTTC. Its protein is CASSQSTGTEPSEQYF.

This clone showed up just a few times. The chain recombines TRBV2 with TRBJ2-2; D is unclear. Per the germline V gene, CDR1 is SNHLY and CDR2 is FYNNEI. The CDR3 runs to 12 residues. V was cut by 7 bases and J by 3 bases, with 6 bases left in between. CDR3 amino acids: CASTGDTGELFF. CDR3 bases: TGTGCCAGCACTGGTGACACCGGGGAGCTGTTTTTT.

The sample holds a few counts of this clone. V usage is TRBV4-2 and J usage is TRBJ2-2; TRBD1 is a possible D gene (6 bases). Looked up from germline, CDR1 is LGHNA and CDR2 is YNFKEQ. The V end was cut by 0 bases, the J end by 9 bases, with 11 bases between. The CDR3 covers 14 residues. Written as DNA, the CDR3 is TGTGCCAGCAGCCAAGATTTGGGGGCCCGGGAGCTGTTTTTT. It translates to CASSQDLGARELFF.

J is TRBJ1-2 and V is TRBV15; D is undetermined. With 0 bases removed from V and 7 bases from J, the gap between germline ends came to 12 bases. The germline CDR1 and CDR2 sequences are LNHNV and YYDKDF (reference sequence). This CDR3 contains 14 residues. CDR3 nucleotide sequence: TGTGCCACCAGCAGAGAGGTGACAAGGGTTGGCTACACCTTC. This translates into CATSREVTRVGYTF.

Regarding this clone: The sample has other DNA sequences that encode this CDR3 too. The V gene is TRBV7-3, the J gene TRBJ2-2; 12 positions match TRBD1. The V gene end was trimmed by 0 bases and the J gene end by 4 bases; junction bases not matched to a gene: 3. There are 17 residues in the CDR3. Germline CDR1 and CDR2: SGHTA and FQGTGA. CDR3 loop: CASSLTGQGARTGELFF. The CDR3 DNA is TGTGCCAGCAGCTTAACGGGACAGGGGGCTCGCACCGGGGAGCTGTTTTTT.

The chain is built from TRBV29-1 and TRBJ2-7; the match to TRBD1 covers 7 bases. This CDR3 region has 13 residues. Unmatched junction bases numbered 5, after V lost 3 bases and J lost 3 bases. Germline CDR1 reads SQVTM; CDR2 reads ANQGSEA. CDR3 coding DNA: TGCAGCGTTGAGCCCCGGGACAGCTACGAGCAGTACTTC. Amino acids: CSVEPRDSYEQYF.

This clone was detected many times. This chain joins TRBV30 and TRBJ2-7, with D perhaps matching TRBD2 (6 bases). V lost 3 bases, J lost 2 bases, and 8 bases lay in between. The CDR3 sequence is 12 residues long. Germline-derived CDR1 and CDR2 are GTSNPN and SVGIG (reference sequence). The CDR3 protein is CAWSRGTYEQYF. The DNA for the CDR3 is TGTGCCTGGAGCCGGGGGACCTACGAGCAGTACTTC. The entire variable domain, with the rest obtained from reference TRBV30 and TRBJ2-7, is as follows: SQTIHQWPATLVQPVGSPLSLECTVEGTSNPNLYWYRQAAGRGLQLLFYSVGIGQISSEVPQNLSASRPQDRQFILSSKKLLLSDSGFYLCAWSRGTYEQYFGPGTRLTVT.

The J gene is TRBJ2-1, the V gene TRBV6-6; 8 nucleotides line up with TRBD2. The ends lost 7 bases at V and 6 bases at J; junction bases unmatched: 8. Germline V gene sequence: CDR1 MNHNY, CDR2 SVGAGI (reference sequence). This CDR3 spans 14 amino acids. The CDR3 is CASTPFGGVNEQFF. CDR3 nucleotides: TGTGCCAGCACACCCTTCGGGGGGGTCAATGAGCAGTTCTTC.

This clone was counted ten times or more. The rearrangement uses TRBV30 and TRBJ2-5; D is perhaps TRBD2 (6 bases). This CDR3 has 14 residues. CDR1 is GTSNPN, CDR2 SVGIG, per germline (reference sequence). V was trimmed by 5 bases and J by 7 bases, leaving 20 bases between them. CDR3 coding DNA: TGTGCCTGGGCCGGTGGACTACCGGCGGGGACCCAGTACTTC. Its protein is CAWAGGLPAGTQYF.

This rearrangement joins TRBV5-1 to TRBJ2-3; TRBD1 agrees at 9 bases. Germline CDR1 reads SGHRS; CDR2 reads YFSETQ. J was trimmed by 2 bases and V by 1 base; bases with no gene match: 8. The CDR3 runs 17 residues. CDR3 loop: CASSLWGGTGSTDTQYF. The CDR3 DNA follows: TGCGCCAGCAGCTTGTGGGGCGGGACAGGGTCCACAGATACGCAGTATTTT. Together with reference TRBV5-1 and TRBJ2-3, the CDR3 gives the full variable domain: KAGVTQTPRYLIKTRGQQVTLSCSPISGHRSVSWYQQTPGQGLQFLFEYFSETQRNKGNFPGRFSGRQFSNSRSEMNVSTLELGDSALYLCASSLWGGTGSTDTQYFGPGTRLTVL.

This chain uses TRBV7-2 with TRBJ1-2, with D tentatively TRBD1 (6 bases). Deletions cut 4 bases from V and 4 bases from J, with 16 bases between. There are 15 residues in the CDR3. CDR1 SGHTA and CDR2 FQGNSA come from the germline V gene. The CDR3 reads CASSSGGARTYGYTF. The CDR3 DNA is TGTGCCAGCAGCTCCGGGGGGGCTAGGACCTATGGCTACACCTTC.

This clone was recorded a few times. The V gene is TRBV25-1, the J gene TRBJ2-3, with 12 bases matching TRBD1. The CDR3 loop spans 17 amino acids. With 5 bases clipped from V and 6 bases from J, the junction kept 12 bases outside the gene matches. The germline CDR1 and CDR2 sequences are MGHDK and SYGVNS. CDR3 in DNA: TGTGCCAGCAGTAACACCCGGGACAGGGGGCTAAGGGATACGCAGTATTTT. Encoded protein: CASSNTRDRGLRDTQYF.